Below, 16 T cell receptor beta chains from the same sample are listed, as sequenced in a study of tumor-infiltrating lymphocytes in localized non-small cell lung cancer. The assay was immunoSEQ multiplex PCR, and TCRdb's table has in-frame clones only and misses some. The sample has 9,500 to 15,000 clones, about nine tenths seen once. The specimen sequenced was lung tumor tissue. Receptor source: a human donor with non-small cell lung cancer.

The chain combines TRBV14 with TRBJ1-2; D gene uncertain. This CDR3 has 17 amino acids. The germline CDR1 and CDR2 sequences are SGHDN and FVKESK. V lost 4 bases to trimming and J lost 4 bases, with 22 bases between them. The CDR3 protein is CASSLYSGRNFIYGYTF. CDR3 bases: TGTGCCAGCAGCCTCTATAGCGGGCGGAATTTTATCTATGGCTACACCTTC.

In this sample, this clone turned up a few times. The V and J genes are TRBV28 and TRBJ2-3; 9 positions match TRBD2. Germline CDR1 is MDHEN and CDR2 is SYDVKM. V lost 8 bases, J lost 4 bases, and 10 bases stayed unmatched. The length of the CDR3 is 15 residues. The CDR3 sequence is CASVELAGEPDTQYF. The CDR3 coding sequence is TGTGCCAGCGTAGAACTAGCGGGTGAACCAGATACGCAGTATTTT.

The chain links TRBV11-2 to TRBJ2-1, with no clear D. The length of the CDR3 is 11 residues. V was trimmed by 2 bases and J by 6 bases, leaving 2 bases between them. The germline V gene has CDR1 SGHAT and CDR2 FQNNGV. CDR3 region: CASSLSNEQFF. CDR3 DNA: TGTGCCAGCAGCTTATCCAATGAGCAGTTCTTC.

This clone was seen a single time. CDR3 amino acids: CASSITSGRSVDTQYF. CDR3 DNA: TGCGCCAGCAGCATCACTAGCGGGAGGAGTGTAGATACGCAGTATTTT. The rearrangement links TRBV5-1 to TRBJ2-3; 12 bases agree with TRBD2. The CDR3 covers 16 residues. V trimming: 4 bases; J trimming: 5 bases; junction bases outside the gene matches: 8. Germline loops: CDR1 SGHRS, CDR2 YFSETQ.

The chain carries TRBV11-1 and TRBJ2-1; D possibly matches TRBD1 or TRBD2 (6 bases each). Germline V gene lookup returns CDR1 SGHAT and CDR2 FQDESV (reference sequence). The CDR3 loop spans 15 amino acids. The ends were cut back, 4 bases at V and 7 bases at J, with 17 bases in the middle. CDR3 region: CASSSPPGAGNEQFF. The CDR3 coding sequence is TGTGCCAGCAGCTCCCCCCCGGGGGCAGGGAATGAGCAGTTCTTC.

This sequence joins TRBV2 and TRBJ1-2; TRBD1 agrees at 8 bases. V lost 6 bases and J lost 7; bases outside the gene matches: 7. Germline lookup yields CDR1 SNHLY and CDR2 FYNNEI. The CDR3 runs to 13 residues. CDR3 DNA sequence: TGTGCCAGCAGCCCAGGGACAGGCTCTGGCTACACCTTC. Translating gives CASSPGTGSGYTF. The variable domain in full, completed from reference TRBV2 and TRBJ1-2, reads EPEVTQTPSHQVTQMGQEVILRCVPISNHLYFYWYRQILGQKVEFLVSFYNNEISEKSEIFDDQFSVERPDGSNFTLKIRSTKLEDSAMYFCASSPGTGSGYTFGSGTRLTVV.

The chain is built from TRBV2 and TRBJ1-1; D may be TRBD1 (5 bases). With 7 bases removed from V and 6 bases from J, the gap between germline ends came to 18 bases. Germline CDR1 reads SNHLY; CDR2 reads FYNNEI. This CDR3 is built from 14 residues. The CDR3 bases are TGTGCCAGCACCGCTAAGAATCGCAGGGCTGAAGCTTTCTTT. Amino acid sequence: CASTAKNRRAEAFF. Filled out from reference TRBV2 and TRBJ1-1, the complete variable domain reads EPEVTQTPSHQVTQMGQEVILRCVPISNHLYFYWYRQILGQKVEFLVSFYNNEISEKSEIFDDQFSVERPDGSNFTLKIRSTKLEDSAMYFCASTAKNRRAEAFFGQGTRLTVV.

The CDR3 nucleotides are TGTGCCAGCAGCTTAGGGCTAGCGGAAAACATTCAGTACTTC. Amino acids: CASSLGLAENIQYF. This rearrangement joins TRBV7-8 to TRBJ2-4, with TRBD2 matching 7 bases. The junction had 2 bases not matched to a gene; V was cut back by 1 base and J by 5 bases. In germline, CDR1 is SGHVS, CDR2 FQNEAQ. CDR3 length: 14 residues.

The chain carries TRBV11-2 and TRBJ2-5, with a possible D match to TRBD2 (6 bases). The CDR3 runs to 15 residues. V was trimmed by 3 bases and J by 5 bases, leaving 16 bases between them. The germline V gene encodes CDR1 SGHAT and CDR2 FQNNGV. The CDR3 region has the DNA TGTGCCAGCAGCTTGCCCAGCGGGTGGGGCGAGACCCAGTACTTC. Translating it yields CASSLPSGWGETQYF.

The count of this clone is one. This chain connects TRBV18 to TRBJ2-6; 9 bases are a match to TRBD1. Per the germline V gene, CDR1 is KGHSH and CDR2 is LQKENI. The CDR3 loop spans 18 amino acids. The J segment lost 1 base and the V segment lost 2 bases, leaving 6 bases of the junction unmatched. The CDR3 DNA sequence: TGTGCCAGCTCACCAACGGGACAGGGTTATTCTGGGGCCAACGTCCTGACTTTC. Encoded protein: CASSPTGQGYSGANVLTF.

J is TRBJ1-6 and V is TRBV12-5; the D is unclear. This CDR3 is 12 amino acids long. Looked up from germline, CDR1 is LGHNT and CDR2 is FRNRAP. Trimming removed 1 base at V and 10 bases at J, with 5 bases between. The CDR3: CASGLEASPLHF. DNA for the CDR3: TGTGCTAGTGGTTTGGAGGCCTCACCCCTCCACTTT.

The V gene is TRBV15, the J gene TRBJ2-7; possibly TRBD1 or TRBD2 for D (5 bases each). The ends were cut back, 1 base at V and 4 bases at J, with 17 bases in the middle. This CDR3 is 16 amino acids long. The germline V gene encodes CDR1 LNHNV and CDR2 YYDKDF (reference sequence). This CDR3 reads CATSRGRGRETYEQYF. CDR3 DNA sequence: TGTGCCACCAGCAGAGGCCGGGGCAGGGAGACATACGAGCAGTACTTC.

The rearrangement joins TRBV6-6 to TRBJ2-3, with D tentatively TRBD2 (5 bases). The V gene lost 4 bases and the J gene lost 0 bases, with 14 bases spanning the gap. Per the germline V gene, CDR1 is MNHNY and CDR2 is SVGAGI (reference sequence). CDR3 length equals 16 residues. The DNA for the CDR3 is TGTGCCAGCAGTTCGTTCCCCGGGGTCAGCACAGATACGCAGTATTTT. Protein: CASSSFPGVSTDTQYF.

This clone was observed a single time. The chain uses TRBV5-1 and TRBJ2-2; 9 nucleotides line up with TRBD2. The CDR3 totals 18 residues. Trimming removed 2 bases from V and 4 bases from J; junction bases left unmatched: 12. Germline V lookup: CDR1 SGHRS, CDR2 YFSETQ. In DNA form, the CDR3 reads TGCGCCAGCAGCTTTTCCGGTGTGGCGCGGGAGGGCACCGGGGAGCTGTTTTTT. It encodes CASSFSGVAREGTGELFF.

The chain recombines TRBV20-1 with TRBJ2-7, with D perhaps given as TRBD1 or TRBD2 (5 bases each). Germline-derived CDR1 and CDR2 are DFQATT and SNEGSKA (reference sequence). Trimming pared 3 bases from V and 5 bases from J, leaving 8 bases between. This CDR3 is 11 amino acids long. The CDR3 is CSASSGHEQYF. For the CDR3, the DNA is TGCAGTGCTAGCTCGGGGCACGAGCAGTACTTC.

V usage is TRBV29-1 and J usage is TRBJ1-1, with a weak D call TRBD1 (5 bases). The CDR3 sequence is 13 residues long. Between the trimmed V and J ends, which lost 7 bases and 11 bases, there was a span of 23 bases. Germline CDR1 reads SQVTM; CDR2 reads ANQGSEA. CDR3 in DNA: TGCAGCGGGCATGGGCATACAAGGGACGTCGCTTTCTTT. Protein: CSGHGHTRDVAFF.